The 6 T cell receptor beta chains in this list originate from one sample, sequenced in a study of blood T cells in healthy people across ages. Sample-barcoded 5' priming and a J-beta primer mix drove a second PCR of 7 to 11 cycles. TCRdb recomputed calls from the 5' RACE reads with MiXCR, one row per CDR3 protein. This sample yields hundreds of thousands of distinct CDR3 sequences, of which 25% to 30% are seen a single time; roughly 17% belongs to the top ten. The sequencing sample was made of blood. The receptors derive from a woman aged 80 or over in good health.

This clonotype was recorded a few times. The chain couples TRBV10-3 to TRBJ2-5, with TRBD2 as a possible D gene (5 bases). V lost 1 base and J lost 11, with 14 bases in between. Germline assignment: CDR1 ENHRY and CDR2 SYGVKD. This CDR3 has 13 amino acids. CDR3 amino acids: CAISELAPGEQYF. CDR3 sequence (DNA): TGTGCCATCAGTGAGTTGGCACCTGGGGAGCAGTACTTC.

This clonotype showed up just a few times. The chain has TRBV4-1 and TRBJ1-2; D is uncertain. The germline gives CDR1 MGHRA, CDR2 YSYEKL. V was clipped by 0 bases and J by 1 base, with 6 bases between them. This CDR3 has 14 amino acids. The CDR3 coding sequence is TGCGCCAGCAGCCAAGATTCCGTTAACTATGGCTACACCTTC. Translation: CASSQDSVNYGYTF.

The V call is TRBV20-1, the J call TRBJ2-1; no reliable D call. This CDR3 is built from 13 residues. Germline V gene lookup returns CDR1 DFQATT and CDR2 SNEGSKA (reference sequence). V lost 3 bases and J lost 8, with 14 bases in between. Written as DNA, the CDR3 is TGCAGTGCTAGGAAACTGCCTCAGGATGAGCAGTTCTTC. It is translated as CSARKLPQDEQFF.

This clonotype was observed at least ten times. The DNA for the CDR3 is TGTGCCAGCAGCTCCCATCACTACGAGCAGTACTTC. Encoded protein: CASSSHHYEQYF. This chain joins TRBV11-2 and TRBJ2-7; D unclear. Germline values: CDR1 SGHAT, CDR2 FQNNGV. This CDR3 is 12 amino acids long. V lost 4 bases and J lost 3, with 7 bases in between. Together with reference TRBV11-2 and TRBJ2-7, the CDR3 gives the full variable domain: EAGVAQSPRYKIIEKRQSVAFWCNPISGHATLYWYQQILGQGPKLLIQFQNNGVVDDSQLPKDRFSAERLKGVDSTLKIQPAKLEDSAVYLCASSSHHYEQYFGPGTRLTVT.

In its sample, this clonotype was seen once. This chain joins TRBV7-2 and TRBJ2-7, with D possibly being TRBD1 (5 bases). Germline V gene lookup returns CDR1 SGHTA and CDR2 FQGNSA. This CDR3 is 14 amino acids long. V dropped 5 bases and J dropped 0 bases, with 11 bases sitting between them. CDR3 loop: CASSARTTSYEQYF. In DNA form, the CDR3 reads TGTGCCAGCAGCGCGAGGACAACCTCCTACGAGCAGTACTTC.

The chain uses TRBV18 and TRBJ2-6, with no clear D. CDR1 and CDR2 from the germline V gene are KGHSH and LQKENI. Trimming stripped 3 bases from V and 1 base from J, with 13 bases between. CDR3 length: 17 amino acids. CDR3 DNA sequence: TGTGCCAGCTCACCTAATAGATTGCTGTCTGGGGCCAACGTCCTGACTTTC. Protein product: CASSPNRLLSGANVLTF.